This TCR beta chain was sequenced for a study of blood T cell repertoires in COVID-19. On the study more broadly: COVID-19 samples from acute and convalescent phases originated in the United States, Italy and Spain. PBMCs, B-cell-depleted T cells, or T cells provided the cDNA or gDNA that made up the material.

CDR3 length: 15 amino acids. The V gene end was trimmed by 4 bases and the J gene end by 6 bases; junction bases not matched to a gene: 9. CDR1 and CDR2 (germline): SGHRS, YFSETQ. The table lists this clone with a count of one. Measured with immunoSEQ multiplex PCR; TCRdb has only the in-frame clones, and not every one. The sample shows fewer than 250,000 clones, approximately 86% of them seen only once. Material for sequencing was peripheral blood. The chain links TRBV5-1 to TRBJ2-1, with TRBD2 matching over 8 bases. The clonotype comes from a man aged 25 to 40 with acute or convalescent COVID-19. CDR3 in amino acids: CASSQPGLGGNEQFF. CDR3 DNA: TGCGCCAGCAGCCAACCGGGACTAGGGGGCAATGAGCAGTTCTTC. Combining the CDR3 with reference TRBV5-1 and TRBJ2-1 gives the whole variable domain KAGVTQTPRYLIKTRGQQVTLSCSPISGHRSVSWYQQTPGQGLQFLFEYFSETQRNKGNFPGRFSGRQFSNSRSEMNVSTLELGDSALYLCASSQPGLGGNEQFFGPGTRLTVL.